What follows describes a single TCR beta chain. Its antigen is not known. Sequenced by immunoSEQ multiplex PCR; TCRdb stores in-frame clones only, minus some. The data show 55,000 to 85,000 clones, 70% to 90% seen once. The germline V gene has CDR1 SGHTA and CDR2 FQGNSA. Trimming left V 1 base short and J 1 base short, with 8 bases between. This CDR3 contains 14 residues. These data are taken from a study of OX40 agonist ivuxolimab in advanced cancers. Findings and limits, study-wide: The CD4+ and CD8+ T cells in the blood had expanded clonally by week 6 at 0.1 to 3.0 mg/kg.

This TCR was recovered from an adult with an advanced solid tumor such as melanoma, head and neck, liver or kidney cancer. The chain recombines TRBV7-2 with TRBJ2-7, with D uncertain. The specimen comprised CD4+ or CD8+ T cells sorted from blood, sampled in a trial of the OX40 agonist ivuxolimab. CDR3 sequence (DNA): TGTGCCAGCAGCTTAGATCCGGGTTCCTACGAGCAGTACTTC. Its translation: CASSLDPGSYEQYF.